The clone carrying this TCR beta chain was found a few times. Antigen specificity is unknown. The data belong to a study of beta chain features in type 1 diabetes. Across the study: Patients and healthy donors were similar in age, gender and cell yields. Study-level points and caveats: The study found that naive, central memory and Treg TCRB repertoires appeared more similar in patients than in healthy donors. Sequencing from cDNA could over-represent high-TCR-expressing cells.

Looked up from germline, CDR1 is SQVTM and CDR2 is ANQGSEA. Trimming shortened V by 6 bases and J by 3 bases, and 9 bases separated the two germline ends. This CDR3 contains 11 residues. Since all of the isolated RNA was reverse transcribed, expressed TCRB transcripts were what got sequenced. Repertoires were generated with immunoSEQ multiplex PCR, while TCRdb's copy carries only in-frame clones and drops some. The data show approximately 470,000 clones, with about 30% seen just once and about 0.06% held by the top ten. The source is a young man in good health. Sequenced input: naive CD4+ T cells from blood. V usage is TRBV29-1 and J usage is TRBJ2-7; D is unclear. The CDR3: CSVKGSYEQYF. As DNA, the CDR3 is TGCAGCGTCAAAGGTAGCTACGAGCAGTACTTC.